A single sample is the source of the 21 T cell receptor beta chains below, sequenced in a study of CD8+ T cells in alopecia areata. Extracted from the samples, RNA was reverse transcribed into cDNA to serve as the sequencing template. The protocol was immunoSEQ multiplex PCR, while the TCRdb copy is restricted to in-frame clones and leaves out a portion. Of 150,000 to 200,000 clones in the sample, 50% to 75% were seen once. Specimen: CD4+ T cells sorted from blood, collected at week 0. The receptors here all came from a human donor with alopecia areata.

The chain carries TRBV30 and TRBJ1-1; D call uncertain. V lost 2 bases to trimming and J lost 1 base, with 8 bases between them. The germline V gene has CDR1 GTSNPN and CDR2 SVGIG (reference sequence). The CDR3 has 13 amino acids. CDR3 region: CAWSNKRNTEAFF. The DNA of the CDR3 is TGTGCCTGGAGTAACAAAAGGAACACTGAAGCTTTCTTT.

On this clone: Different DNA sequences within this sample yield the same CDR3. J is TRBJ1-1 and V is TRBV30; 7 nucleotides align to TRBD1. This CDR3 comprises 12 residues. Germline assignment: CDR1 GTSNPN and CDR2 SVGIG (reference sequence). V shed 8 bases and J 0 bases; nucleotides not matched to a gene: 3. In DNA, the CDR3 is TGTGCCGGCGACAGGGTGAACACTGAAGCTTTCTTT. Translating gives CAGDRVNTEAFF.

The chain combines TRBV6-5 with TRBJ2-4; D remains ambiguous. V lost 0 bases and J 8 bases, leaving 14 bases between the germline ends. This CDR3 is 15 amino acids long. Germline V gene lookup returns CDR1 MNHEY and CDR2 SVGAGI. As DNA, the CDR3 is TGTGCCAGCAGTTACTCGTCTCAGAATCACGACATTCAGTACTTC. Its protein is CASSYSSQNHDIQYF.

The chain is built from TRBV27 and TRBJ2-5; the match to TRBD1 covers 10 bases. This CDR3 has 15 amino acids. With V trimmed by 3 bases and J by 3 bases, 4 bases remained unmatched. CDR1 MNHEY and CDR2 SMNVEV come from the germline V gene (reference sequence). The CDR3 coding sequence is TGTGCCAGCAGTTTCCTCGGGACAGGGGAAGAGACCCAGTACTTC. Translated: CASSFLGTGEETQYF.

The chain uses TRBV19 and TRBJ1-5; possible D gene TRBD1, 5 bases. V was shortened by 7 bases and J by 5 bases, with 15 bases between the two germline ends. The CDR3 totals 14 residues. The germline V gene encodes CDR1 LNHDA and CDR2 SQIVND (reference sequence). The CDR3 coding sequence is TGTGCCAGTAAAGGAGACAGAGTATATCAGCCCCAGCATTTT. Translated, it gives CASKGDRVYQPQHF.

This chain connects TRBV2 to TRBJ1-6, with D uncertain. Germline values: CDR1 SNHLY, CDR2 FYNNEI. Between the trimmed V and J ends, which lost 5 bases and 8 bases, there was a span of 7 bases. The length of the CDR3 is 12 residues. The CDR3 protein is CASSKQYSPLHF. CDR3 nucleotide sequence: TGTGCCAGCAGTAAACAATATTCACCCCTCCACTTT.

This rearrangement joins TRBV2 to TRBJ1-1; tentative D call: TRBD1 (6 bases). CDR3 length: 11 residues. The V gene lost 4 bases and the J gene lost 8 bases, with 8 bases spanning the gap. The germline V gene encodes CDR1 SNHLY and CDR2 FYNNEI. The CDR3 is CASSVDREAFF. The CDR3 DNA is TGTGCCAGCAGTGTAGACAGGGAAGCTTTCTTT.

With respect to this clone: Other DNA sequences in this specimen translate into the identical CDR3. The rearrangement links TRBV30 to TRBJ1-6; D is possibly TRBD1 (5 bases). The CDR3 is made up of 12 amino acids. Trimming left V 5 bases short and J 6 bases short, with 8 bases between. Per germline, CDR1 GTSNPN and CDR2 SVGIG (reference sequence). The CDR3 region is CAWDRTNSPLHF. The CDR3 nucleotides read TGTGCCTGGGACAGAACTAATTCACCCCTCCACTTT.

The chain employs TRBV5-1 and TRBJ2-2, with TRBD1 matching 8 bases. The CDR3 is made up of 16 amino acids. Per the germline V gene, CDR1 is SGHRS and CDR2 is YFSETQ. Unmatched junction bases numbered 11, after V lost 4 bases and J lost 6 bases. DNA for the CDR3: TGCGCCAGCAGCCAAGGGGGACAGGCCCTCCCCGGGGAGCTGTTTTTT. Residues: CASSQGGQALPGELFF.

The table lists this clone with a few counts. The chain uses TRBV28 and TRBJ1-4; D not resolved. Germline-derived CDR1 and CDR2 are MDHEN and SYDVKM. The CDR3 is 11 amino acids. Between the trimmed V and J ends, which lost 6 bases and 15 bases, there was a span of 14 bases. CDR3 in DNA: TGTGCCAGCAGCCGGGCCCTCGGGATGTTTTTT. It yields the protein CASSRALGMFF.

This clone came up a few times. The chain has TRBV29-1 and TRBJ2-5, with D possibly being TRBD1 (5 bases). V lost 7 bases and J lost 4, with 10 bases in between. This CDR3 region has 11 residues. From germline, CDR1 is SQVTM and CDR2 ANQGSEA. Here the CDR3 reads CSEQRGETQYF. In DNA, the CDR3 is TGCAGCGAGCAAAGGGGAGAGACCCAGTACTTC.

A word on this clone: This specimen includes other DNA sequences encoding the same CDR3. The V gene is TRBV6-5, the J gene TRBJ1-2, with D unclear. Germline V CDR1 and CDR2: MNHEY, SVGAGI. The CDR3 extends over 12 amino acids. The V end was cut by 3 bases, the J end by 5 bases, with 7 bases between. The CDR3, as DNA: TGTGCCAGCAGTTATTCTGGTTATGGCTACACCTTC. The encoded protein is CASSYSGYGYTF.

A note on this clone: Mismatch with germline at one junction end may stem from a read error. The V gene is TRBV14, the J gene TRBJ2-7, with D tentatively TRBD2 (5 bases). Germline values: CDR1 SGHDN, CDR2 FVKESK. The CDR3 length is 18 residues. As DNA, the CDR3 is TGTGCCAGCAGTCAAGGTGAAGGGCGTGCTAGCCTGTCCTACGAGCAGTACTTC. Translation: CASSQGEGRASLSYEQYF.

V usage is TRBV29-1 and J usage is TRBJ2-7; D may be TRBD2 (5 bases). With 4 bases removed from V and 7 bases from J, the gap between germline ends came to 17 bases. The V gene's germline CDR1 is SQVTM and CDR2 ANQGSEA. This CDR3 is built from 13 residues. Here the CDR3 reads CSVARALTREQYF. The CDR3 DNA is TGCAGCGTTGCGAGGGCCCTAACGCGGGAGCAGTACTTC.

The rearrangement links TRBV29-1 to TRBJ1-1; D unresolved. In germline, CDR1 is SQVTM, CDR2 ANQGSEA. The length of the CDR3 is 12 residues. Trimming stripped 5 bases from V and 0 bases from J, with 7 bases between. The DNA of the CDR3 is TGCAGCGTTCTTCGGCTGAACACTGAAGCTTTCTTT. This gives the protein CSVLRLNTEAFF.

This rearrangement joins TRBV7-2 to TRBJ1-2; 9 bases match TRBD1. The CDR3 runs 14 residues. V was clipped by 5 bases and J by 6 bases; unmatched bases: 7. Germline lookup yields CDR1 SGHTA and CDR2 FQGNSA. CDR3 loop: CASSQRQGGNGYTF. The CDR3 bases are TGTGCCAGCAGCCAACGACAGGGGGGGAATGGCTACACCTTC. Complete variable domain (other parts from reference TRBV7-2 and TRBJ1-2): GAGVSQSPSNKVTEKGKDVELRCDPISGHTALYWYRQSLGQGLEFLIYFQGNSAPDKSGLPSDRFSAERTGGSVSTLTIQRTQQEDSAVYLCASSQRQGGNGYTFGSGTRLTVV.

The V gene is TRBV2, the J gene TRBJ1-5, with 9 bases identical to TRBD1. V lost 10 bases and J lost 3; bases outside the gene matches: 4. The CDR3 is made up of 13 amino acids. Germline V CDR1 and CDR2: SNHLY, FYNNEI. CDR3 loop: CATRDRDNQPQHF. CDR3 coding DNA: TGTGCCACGAGGGACAGGGACAATCAGCCCCAGCATTTT. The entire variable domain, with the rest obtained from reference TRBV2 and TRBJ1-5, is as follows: EPEVTQTPSHQVTQMGQEVILRCVPISNHLYFYWYRQILGQKVEFLVSFYNNEISEKSEIFDDQFSVERPDGSNFTLKIRSTKLEDSAMYFCATRDRDNQPQHFGDGTRLSIL.

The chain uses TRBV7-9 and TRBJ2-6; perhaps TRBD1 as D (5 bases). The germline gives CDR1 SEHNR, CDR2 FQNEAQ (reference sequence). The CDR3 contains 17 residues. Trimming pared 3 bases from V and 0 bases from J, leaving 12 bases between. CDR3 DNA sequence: TGTGCCAGCAGCTTTTTAGGGGCCCTCTCTGGGGCCAACGTCCTGACTTTC. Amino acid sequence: CASSFLGALSGANVLTF. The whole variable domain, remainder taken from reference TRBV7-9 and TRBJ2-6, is DTGVSQNPRHKITKRGQNVTFRCDPISEHNRLYWYRQTLGQGPEFLTYFQNEAQLEKSRLLSDRFSAERPKGSFSTLEIQRTEQGDSAMYLCASSFLGALSGANVLTFGAGSRLTVL.

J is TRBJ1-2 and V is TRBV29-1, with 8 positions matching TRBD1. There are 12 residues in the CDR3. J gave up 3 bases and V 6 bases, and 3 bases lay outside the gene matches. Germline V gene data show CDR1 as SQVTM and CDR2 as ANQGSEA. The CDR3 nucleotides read TGCAGCGTAACAGGGGGGGACTATGGCTACACCTTC. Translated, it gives CSVTGGDYGYTF. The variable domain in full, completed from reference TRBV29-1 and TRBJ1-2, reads SAVISQKPSRDICQRGTSLTIQCQVDSQVTMMFWYRQQPGQSLTLIATANQGSEATYESGFVIDKFPISRPNLTFSTLTVSNMSPEDSSIYLCSVTGGDYGYTFGSGTRLTVV.

As DNA, the CDR3 is TGCAGCGTTGAGGTGGGAAACATTCAGTACTTC. It specifies CSVEVGNIQYF. The genes are TRBV29-1 and TRBJ2-4; D not certain. Germline V gives CDR1 SQVTM, CDR2 ANQGSEA. Trimming removed 3 bases from V and 6 bases from J, with 6 bases in between. This CDR3 comprises 11 residues.

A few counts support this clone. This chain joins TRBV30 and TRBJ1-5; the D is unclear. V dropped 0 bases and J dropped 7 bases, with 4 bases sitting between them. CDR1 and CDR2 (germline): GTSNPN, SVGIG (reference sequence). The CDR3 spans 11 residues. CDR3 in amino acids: CAWSVGQPQHF. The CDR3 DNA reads TGTGCCTGGAGTGTAGGGCAGCCCCAGCATTTT.